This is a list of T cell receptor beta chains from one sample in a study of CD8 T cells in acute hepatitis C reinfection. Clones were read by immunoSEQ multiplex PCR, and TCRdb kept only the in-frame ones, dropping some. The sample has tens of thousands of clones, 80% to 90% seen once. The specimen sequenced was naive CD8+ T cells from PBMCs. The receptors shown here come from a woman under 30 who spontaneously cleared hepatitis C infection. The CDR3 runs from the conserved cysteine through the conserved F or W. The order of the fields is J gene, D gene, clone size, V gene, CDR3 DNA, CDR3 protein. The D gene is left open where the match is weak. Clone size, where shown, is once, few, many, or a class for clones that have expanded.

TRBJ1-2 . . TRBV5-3 TGTGCCAGAAGCTTGGGGGCCGCCTATGGCTACACCTTC CARSLGAAYGYTF
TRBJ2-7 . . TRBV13 TGTGCCAGCAGCTTAGCCGGGACGGACATCGGTGAGCAGTACTTC CASSLAGTDIGEQYF
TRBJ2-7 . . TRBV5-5 TGTGCCAGCAGCACCGCCTACGAGCAGTACTTC CASSTAYEQYF
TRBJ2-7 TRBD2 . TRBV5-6 TGTGCCAGCAGCTTGGAGGCGGGAGGGCCTTACGAGCAGTACTTC CASSLEAGGPYEQYF
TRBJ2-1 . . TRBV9 TGTGCCAGCAGCGTAGCCATCCAGAGCTCCTACAATGAGCAGTTCTTC CASSVAIQSSYNEQFF
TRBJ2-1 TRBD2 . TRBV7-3 TGTGCCAGCAGCTTATTTGGGACTAGCGTCAATGAGCAGTTCTTC CASSLFGTSVNEQFF
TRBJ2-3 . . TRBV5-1 TGCGCCAGCAGGCGCTGGCCTGGCGGGGAACTCACAGATACGCAGTATTTT CASRRWPGGELTDTQYF
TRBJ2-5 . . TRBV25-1 TGTGCCAGCGAACGATGGGGAAATAGTAGAGAGACCCAGTACTTC CASERWGNSRETQYF
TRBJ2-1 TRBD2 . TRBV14 TGTGCCAGCAGCCAGGGACTAGCGGGACCCTACAATGAGCAGTTCTTC CASSQGLAGPYNEQFF
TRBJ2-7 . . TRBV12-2 TGTGCAAGTCGCTTAAACCCCCACGAATCGGGCCAATTCCGCGAGCAGTACTTC CASRLNPHESGQFREQYF
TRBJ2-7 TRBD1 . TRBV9 TGTGCCAGCAGCGATGGGGCAGGGGGCTACGAGCAGTACTTC CASSDGAGGYEQYF
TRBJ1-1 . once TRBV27 TGTGCCAGCAAGATTCAGGGTGCAGTGAACACTGAAGCTTTCTTT CASKIQGAVNTEAFF
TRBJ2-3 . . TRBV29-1 TGCAGCGGGGTTTCGGGGAGTAAGATGCTGCCAGATACGCAGTATTTT CSGVSGSKMLPDTQYF
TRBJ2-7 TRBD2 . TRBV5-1 TGCGCCAGCAGCTTGGATTTAATTGCAGCGGGAGGTAGTGAGCAGTACTTC CASSLDLIAAGGSEQYF
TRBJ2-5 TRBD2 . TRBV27 TGTGCCAGCAGTTTGTACGGAGGGACTAGCGGGAGTGCAGAGACCCAGTACTTC CASSLYGGTSGSAETQYF
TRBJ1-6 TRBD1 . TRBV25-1 TGTGCCAGCAGTGAATATTTTGGTGGGACAGGGGATTCACCCCTCCACTTT CASSEYFGGTGDSPLHF
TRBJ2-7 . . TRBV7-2 TGTGCCAGCAGCTTAATTCCGGGAGTAGTATACGAGCAGTACTTC CASSLIPGVVYEQYF
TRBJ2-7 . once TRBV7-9 TGTGCCAGCAGCCCACTATTAACGGGACACAGCTACGAGCAGTACTTC CASSPLLTGHSYEQYF
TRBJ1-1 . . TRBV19 TGTGCCAGTAGTATAGACTTATACGCAGGGGAATTAGGCACTGAAGCTTTCTTT CASSIDLYAGELGTEAFF
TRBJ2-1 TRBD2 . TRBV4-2 TGTGCCAGCAGCCAAGGGACTAGCGGGCGGTTTCATGAGCAGTTCTTC CASSQGTSGRFHEQFF
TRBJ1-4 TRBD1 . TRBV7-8 TGTGCCAGCAGCCCCCAGGGGGAGTTAAATGAAAAACTGTTTTTT CASSPQGELNEKLFF
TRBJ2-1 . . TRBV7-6 TGTGCCAGCAGCCACAATGGACCGGGCTCCAGCTCCTACAATGAGCAGTTCTTC CASSHNGPGSSSYNEQFF
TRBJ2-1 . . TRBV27 TGTGCCAGCACCGGAAAACGGGGCAATGAGCAGTTCTTC CASTGKRGNEQFF
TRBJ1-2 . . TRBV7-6 TGTGCCAGCAGCTTAGGTCCGGGGCGGGGCTACACCTTC CASSLGPGRGYTF
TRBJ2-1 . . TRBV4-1 TGCGCCAGCAGCCAGAGCGGTAGCTCCTACAATGAGCAGTTCTTC CASSQSGSSYNEQFF
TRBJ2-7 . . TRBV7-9 TGTGCCAGCAGCAGCCCCGACTCTATGGGGCCCTACGAGCAGTACTTC CASSSPDSMGPYEQYF
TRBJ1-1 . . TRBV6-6 TGTGCCAGCAGTTGGCCTACGAAGAACACTGAAGCTTTCTTT CASSWPTKNTEAFF
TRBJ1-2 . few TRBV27 TGTGCCAGCAAGCAGGGGAACTATGGCTACACCTTC CASKQGNYGYTF
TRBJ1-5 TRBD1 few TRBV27 TGTGCCAGCAGGAGGACAGGGTGGAGCAATCAGCCCCAGCATTTT CASRRTGWSNQPQHF
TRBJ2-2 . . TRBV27 TGTGCCAGCACTTCAGGGTACACCGGGGAGCTGTTTTTT CASTSGYTGELFF
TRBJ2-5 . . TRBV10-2 TGCGCCAGCAGCGGTATAGACAGTAGTCAAGAGACCCAGTACTTC CASSGIDSSQETQYF
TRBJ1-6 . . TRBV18 TGTGCCAGCTCCCAGGAGAAAGGAGGCTTCGAGTATAATTCACCCCTCCACTTT CASSQEKGGFEYNSPLHF
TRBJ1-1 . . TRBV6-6 TGTGCCAGCAGTTTATACTTGAACACTGAAGCTTTCTTT CASSLYLNTEAFF
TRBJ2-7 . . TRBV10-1 TGCGCCAGCAGTGAGTCTTACATTACCTACGAGCAGTACTTC CASSESYITYEQYF
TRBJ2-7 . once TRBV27 TGTGCCAGCAGTTTATCGTTGGTCGGCTACGAGCAGTACTTC CASSLSLVGYEQYF
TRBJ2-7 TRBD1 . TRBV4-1 TGCGCCAGCAGCCTGTCGTACCGGGACAGCGGTCTGGAGCAGTACTTC CASSLSYRDSGLEQYF
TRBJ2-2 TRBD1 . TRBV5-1 TGCGCCAGCAGCCTTTGGACAGGCACCGGGGAGCTGTTTTTT CASSLWTGTGELFF
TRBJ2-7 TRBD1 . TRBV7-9 TGTGCCAGCAGCTCCACCCACAGGGGGCCCAGCTACGAGCAGTACTTC CASSSTHRGPSYEQYF
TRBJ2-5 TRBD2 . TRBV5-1 TGCGCCAGCAGCTTGTTCCAGACTAGCGGGACGGGGATTTGGACCCAGTACTTC CASSLFQTSGTGIWTQYF
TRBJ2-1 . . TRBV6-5 TGTGCCAGCAGCCCACGGTCTGACAAATTCAATGAGCAGTTCTTC CASSPRSDKFNEQFF
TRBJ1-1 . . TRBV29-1 TGCAGCGTTGAGGACACTGAAGCTTTCTTT CSVEDTEAFF
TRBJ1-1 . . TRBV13 TGTGCCAGCAGCCCAGCCACTGAAGCTTTCTTT CASSPATEAFF
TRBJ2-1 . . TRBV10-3 TGTGCCATCAGTGACCCGATGGAGTGGGAGCAGTTCTTC CAISDPMEWEQFF
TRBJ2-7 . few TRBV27 TGTGCCAGCAGTTTATACCGTGGCAAACCCTACGAGCAGTACTTC CASSLYRGKPYEQYF
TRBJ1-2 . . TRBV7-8 TGTGCCAGCAGCTCCCCCTCAGGGTTGCTTAACTATGGCTACACCTTC CASSSPSGLLNYGYTF
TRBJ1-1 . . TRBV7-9 TGTGCCAGCAGCTTACCGACAGGGAACACTGAAGCTTTCTTT CASSLPTGNTEAFF
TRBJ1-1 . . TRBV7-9 TGTGCCAGCAGCACGATAGACATAGGGCCTGAAGCTTTCTTT CASSTIDIGPEAFF
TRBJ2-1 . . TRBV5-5 TGTGCCAGCAGCTTCGGGGCCACGGAGTTCTTC CASSFGATEFF
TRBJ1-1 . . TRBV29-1 TGCAGCGGGGGGGGCCGGGGGGCGGAAGCTTTCTTT CSGGGRGAEAFF
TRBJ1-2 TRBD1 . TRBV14 TGTGCCAGCAGCCTGGGACAGGGTTATGGCTACACCTTC CASSLGQGYGYTF
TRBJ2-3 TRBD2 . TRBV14 TGTGCCAGCAGCCAAGGGTCTAGCGGGACGACCACAGATACGCAGTATTTT CASSQGSSGTTTDTQYF
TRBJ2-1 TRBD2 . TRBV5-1 TGCGCCAGCGGCTCAGATGCGGCGGGGAGGGCCTCCTTTAATGAGCAGTTCTTC CASGSDAAGRASFNEQFF
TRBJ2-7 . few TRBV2 TGTGCCAGCGTTATAGGGGGCGCGGGAACTGAGCAGTACTTC CASVIGGAGTEQYF
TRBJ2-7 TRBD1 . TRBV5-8 TGTGCCAGCCACGATTTGGGACAGGGTTTGTACGAGCAGTACTTC CASHDLGQGLYEQYF
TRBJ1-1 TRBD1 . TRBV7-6 TGTGCCAGCATGGCAGGGGGAACTGAAGCTTTCTTT CASMAGGTEAFF
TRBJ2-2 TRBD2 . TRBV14 TGTGCCAGCAGCCTATTAGTGGGGGCTAGCGGGAGACCCTACACCGGGGAGCTGTTTTTT CASSLLVGASGRPYTGELFF
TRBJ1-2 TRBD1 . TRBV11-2 TGTGCCAGCAGCTTAGATCGTCGCGCAGCCAGGGGGCGCTGGAAAGGCTACACCTTC CASSLDRRAARGRWKGYTF
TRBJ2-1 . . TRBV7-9 TGTGCCAGCACCGATAGGGAAAGCTCCTACAATGAGCAGTTCTTC CASTDRESSYNEQFF
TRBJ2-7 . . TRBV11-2 TGTGCCAGCAGCGCCGGACTAAACTACGAGCAGTACTTC CASSAGLNYEQYF
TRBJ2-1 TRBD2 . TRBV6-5 TGTGCCAGTGCTCGTGCTAGCGGGGGCAATGAGCAGTTCTTC CASARASGGNEQFF